The T cell receptor beta chain under discussion was sequenced for a study of molecular identifiers for immune sequencing clone quantification listed by TCRdb under 2018. Turning to the overall study: For a replicate experiment, RNA from around 20,000 or 100,000 naive CD8 T cells was divided into five aliquots, of which four were sequenced. CD8 T cells were used in a methods study to benchmark molecular-identifier clustering-based TCR repertoire sequencing (MIDCIRS) and TCR RNA copy counting.

Details on this clonotype: There is no known antigen for this receptor. A read error is possible here, since a much larger clone lies one base away.

The library relied on PCR. Data came from a NextSeq 500. Bulk TCR libraries were generated as previously described, with the TCR primers listed in Table S5 used. The Qiagen AllPrep DNA/RNA kit was used to purify total RNA. Before any analysis, reads coming from multiple sequencing runs of the same library were combined into one pool. The study's processing was this. Only reads with exact TCR constant sequence were kept, trimmed to 150 nt, and grouped by their 12-nt molecular barcodes. Reads in each barcode group were sub-clustered using a 15% Levenshtein threshold, and a quality-weighted consensus sequence was built for each RNA molecule. Non-functional sequences were removed, as were lower-count sequences one edit away from another. Based on a fit of two negative binomial distributions, barcode sub-clusters having less than 20% of the maximum read count were discarded. TCRdb redid the processing of the public reads, applying fastp at Q25 and MiXCR, and retained in-frame beta chains. Entries that share a CDR3 protein sequence are merged under the most common genes and DNA. TCRdb's processing, not the authors' own work, is the source of the V and J calls. This sample gives about 630,000 distinct CDR3 sequences in total; over 25% of them show up just once. The ten most abundant clones make up about 0.78% of the sample.

The study at large found these results: The naive libraries included spiked-in Jurkat TCR RNA (about 11 copies' worth), and this RNA is not part of the donor repertoire. When barcode sub-clustering was left out, chimeric consensus sequences inflated TCR diversity, with chimeras reaching as high as 47%. Clones above 20 RNA copies held over 99% of molecules in CMV-specific effector cells but under 1% in naive cells. The sizes of highly expanded clones could end up underestimated when identical TCR molecules share a barcode. Modeling estimated 2.5 to 3 recovered TCR RNA copies per cell, compared with about 10 by digital PCR, which implies roughly 29% capture efficiency. Spiked-in Jurkat TCR RNA equal to a single cell's worth was reported to be detectable even within 1,100,000 naive CD8 T cells.

Libraries of naive CD8 T cells were generated from roughly 20,000 to 1,000,000 sorted cells, with 10%, 30% or 50% of the purified RNA used. Naive CD8 T cells, defined as CD8+CD4-CCR7+CD45RA+, were FACS-sorted into RLT Plus buffer on a BD FACSAria II. Detection sensitivity was tested by spiking Jurkat RNA equal to roughly 9 TCR copies' worth into samples containing about 17,000-1,000,000 naive CD8 T cells. CD8 T cells were enriched with RosetteSep CD8+ T Cell Enrichment Cocktail and Ficoll-Paque, followed by ACK red cell lysis. What was sequenced was naive CD8+ T cells from blood, with Jurkat cell RNA spiked in. The sample's cell subset or site, from its label and the paper: FACS-sorted CD8+CD4-CCR7+CD45RA+ naive T cells. The source of this sequence is a human donor in good health. Some libraries in this study had Jurkat cell RNA spiked in.

Here is the DNA: TGTGCCAGCGGCCAAACGGGGGAAACTGAAGCTTTCTTT. This sequence encodes CASGQTGETEAFF. This sequence uses TRBV3-1 and TRBJ1-1; the D gene is perhaps TRBD1, on 5 matching bases. The germline V gene (reference sequence) supplies CDR1 LGHDT and CDR2 YNNKEL. Reading from cysteine to phenylalanine, the CDR3 counts 13 amino acids. Left in the record is the CDR3 DNA by itself, 39 bases read in frame from the first base.